This TCR beta chain appears in the sequencing data of a study of shared clonotypes between healthy human individuals. Subsets obtained from CD4+ cells comprised CD45RA+ naive and CD45RA-negative memory cells. This CDR3 contains 15 residues. V shed 0 bases and J 2 bases; nucleotides not matched to a gene: 2. CDR1 is MDHEN, CDR2 SYDVKM, per germline. TCRdb's copy holds only in-frame clones and misses some; the assay was immunoSEQ multiplex PCR. This table holds 2 million to 2.5 million clones, more than 85% found once. For this clone: What it binds is unknown. In the same sample, other DNA sequences code for this CDR3.

General study points: Relative to clonotypes present in all four donors, those not shared had lower generation probabilities. At large depth, rarefaction still showed sorted-subset sequencing to be incomplete.

This chain links TRBV28 with TRBJ2-7, with 9 bases fitting TRBD1. The receptor comes from a young man in good health. Some clones in this sample may be carry-over from other donors' samples. Sequencing was performed on naive CD4+ T cells from PBMCs. Subset reported: CD45RA+ positively selected. In DNA, the CDR3 is TGTGCCAGCAGTTTATGGGGACAGGGCACCTACGAGCAGTACTTC. This gives the protein CASSLWGQGTYEQYF. The whole variable domain, remainder taken from reference TRBV28 and TRBJ2-7, is DVKVTQSSRYLVKRTGEKVFLECVQDMDHENMFWYRQDPGLGLRLIYFSYDVKMKEKGDIPEGYSVSREKKERFSLILESASTNQTSMYLCASSLWGQGTYEQYFGPGTRLTVT.